These 5 T cell receptor beta chains share one sample of origin, sequenced in a study of blood T cell repertoires in COVID-19. Clones were read by immunoSEQ multiplex PCR, and TCRdb kept only the in-frame ones, dropping some. Among just over 300,000 clones listed, about 90% were seen once. Sequenced material: PBMCs or T cells enriched from blood (not recorded which). Receptors originate from a young woman with acute COVID-19.

This clone was observed a few times. The chain links TRBV27 to TRBJ1-4; possibly TRBD1 for D (5 bases). This CDR3 comprises 16 residues. V was clipped by 6 bases and J by 4 bases, with 18 bases between them. The germline CDR1 and CDR2 sequences are MNHEY and SMNVEV (reference sequence). This CDR3 reads CASSPTGRLHNEKLFF. The DNA for the CDR3 is TGTGCCAGCAGCCCCACAGGCCGGCTACATAATGAAAAACTGTTTTTT.

The CDR3 spells CASSPSGSGTDTQYF. CDR3 nucleotides: TGTGCCAGCAGTCCAAGCGGGAGCGGGACAGATACGCAGTATTTT. The chain combines TRBV6-5 with TRBJ2-3; 8 bases are shared with TRBD2. V trimming: 5 bases; J trimming: 3 bases; junction bases outside the gene matches: 7. CDR3 size: 15 residues. Germline V gene sequence: CDR1 MNHEY, CDR2 SVGAGI.

The gene calls are TRBV5-1 and TRBJ2-3; D perhaps matches TRBD2 (5 bases). Trimming took 4 bases from V and 5 from J, leaving 14 bases between them. The CDR3 length is 14 residues. CDR1 and CDR2 from the germline V gene are SGHRS and YFSETQ. CDR3 nucleotide sequence: TGCGCCAGCAGCCTTGGGAGTACGGTAGATACGCAGTATTTT. It is translated as CASSLGSTVDTQYF.

V gene TRBV19 combines with J gene TRBJ1-1, with 7 positions matching TRBD1. This CDR3 contains 16 residues. CDR1 LNHDA and CDR2 SQIVND come from the germline V gene (reference sequence). With V trimmed by 6 bases and J by 6 bases, 16 bases remained unmatched. The CDR3 reads CASSPLEGAGSPEAFF. The DNA for the CDR3 is TGTGCCAGTAGCCCCCTGGAGGGGGCCGGCAGTCCTGAAGCTTTCTTT. The variable domain in full, with the rest retrieved from reference TRBV19 and TRBJ1-1, is DGGITQSPKYLFRKEGQNVTLSCEQNLNHDAMYWYRQDPGQGLRLIYYSQIVNDFQKGDIAEGYSVSREKKESFPLTVTSAQKNPTAFYLCASSPLEGAGSPEAFFGQGTRLTVV.

V is TRBV4-2 and J is TRBJ2-2; weak D call: TRBD1 (6 bases). The CDR3 extends over 18 amino acids. V dropped 1 base and J dropped 3 bases, with 18 bases sitting between them. Germline V gene sequence: CDR1 LGHNA, CDR2 YNFKEQ. The CDR3 protein is CASSQVITDRSYTGELFF. DNA of the CDR3: TGTGCCAGCAGCCAAGTCATTACAGACAGGTCCTACACCGGGGAGCTGTTTTTT.